This T cell receptor beta chain was profiled in a study of OX40 agonist ivuxolimab in advanced cancers. Overall study context: Ivuxolimab is a fully human IgG2 antibody that activates OX40 (CD134). Study results and caveats: Expanded clones were, on average, more numerous among CD8+ T cells than CD4+. Blood T cells, both CD4+ and CD8+, expanded clonally by week 6 at 0.1 to 3.0 mg/kg.

This CDR3 contains 17 residues. With 2 bases removed from V and 7 bases from J, the gap between germline ends came to 23 bases. CDR1 SGHTA and CDR2 FQGNSA come from the germline V gene. With respect to this clone: What it binds is not known.

The assay was immunoSEQ multiplex PCR, and TCRdb's table has in-frame clones only and misses some. The sample contains approximately 130,000 clones, 75% to 95% of which appear only once. The receptor was isolated from an adult with an advanced solid tumor such as melanoma, head and neck, liver or kidney cancer. The gene calls are TRBV7-2 and TRBJ1-1, with a possible D match to TRBD1 (5 bases). The input for sequencing was CD4+ or CD8+ T cells sorted from blood, taken in a trial of the OX40 agonist ivuxolimab. This CDR3 is CASSLKGDRDRRYEAFF. In DNA form, the CDR3 reads TGTGCCAGCAGCTTAAAAGGGGATAGGGACCGCCGCTATGAAGCTTTCTTT.